The present entry profiles one T cell receptor (beta chain) with its context. What it recognizes is unknown. The donors were in the approximately 120-subject validation cohort; that cohort was separate from the roughly 700-subject first cohort. These data originate in a study of cytomegalovirus exposure and HLA in healthy donors. In the study overall: Later, an analysis reported that the 120 or so validation repertoires had used the same platform as the approximately 600 first-cohort repertoires. Study-wide results and limits: Later, an analysis found that TCR clusters from the first cohort tended to co-occur in the roughly 110 validation repertoires.

The V gene end was trimmed by 10 bases and the J gene end by 8 bases; junction bases not matched to a gene: 6. Germline CDR1 MNHEY, CDR2 SMNVEV (reference sequence). The CDR3 has 14 residues. The protocol was immunoSEQ multiplex PCR, while the TCRdb copy is restricted to in-frame clones and leaves out a portion. The sample includes roughly 80,000 clones, approximately 91% of them seen just once. This receptor was taken from a man in his thirties or forties in good health and CMV-seronegative. Input material: PBMCs. V usage is TRBV27 and J usage is TRBJ2-1, with 15 bases matching TRBD2. The CDR3 nucleotides are TGTGCCACCCACCGGACTAGCGGGAGGGATGAGCAGTTCTTC. Translating gives CATHRTSGRDEQFF.